The clone carrying this T cell receptor beta chain was observed a single time. The recovered donors of Cohort 3 showed two negative PCRs, clearance, or symptom resolution. The sample is drawn from a study of blood T cell repertoires in COVID-19. Germline V gene lookup returns CDR1 SNHLY and CDR2 FYNNEI. The V and J ends lost 4 bases and 0 bases respectively, with 12 bases between them. The CDR3 totals 15 residues. Here immunoSEQ multiplex PCR was the method, and the copy in TCRdb shows in-frame clones only, minus some. Of 500,000 or so clones in the sample, approximately 86% were seen once. The clonotype originates from a woman under 30 who had recovered from COVID-19. The chain links TRBV2 to TRBJ1-2; the D gene is possibly TRBD1 (6 bases). Sequenced sample: PBMCs or T cells enriched from blood (not recorded which). This CDR3 is CASSGRTDPNYGYTF. CDR3 nucleotide sequence: TGTGCCAGCAGTGGCCGGACAGACCCTAACTATGGCTACACCTTC.